A single sample gave rise to the 6 T cell receptor beta chains below, sequenced in a study of beta chain features in type 1 diabetes. Sequenced material consisted of expressed TCRB transcripts (all of the isolated RNA was reverse transcribed). Data came from immunoSEQ multiplex PCR; TCRdb stores just in-frame clones and leaves some out. Here the sample spans 400,000 to 450,000 clones, roughly 14% being singletons. Sequencing input: naive CD4+ T cells from blood. The source is a young man in good health.

This clone was counted a few times. This sequence joins TRBV7-6 and TRBJ2-7, with D uncertain. Germline CDR1 SGHVS, CDR2 FNYEAQ. CDR3 length: 11 residues. V shed 4 bases and J shed 6 bases, with 7 bases lying between them. The CDR3, as DNA: TGTGCCAGCAGCTCCCGTAGCGAGCAGTACTTC. As protein: CASSSRSEQYF.

This clone has only one observation. The V gene is TRBV2, the J gene TRBJ2-1; 9 bases match TRBD2. V gave up 7 bases and J gave up 9 bases; unmatched junction bases: 10. CDR1 and CDR2 (germline): SNHLY, FYNNEI. There are 14 residues in the CDR3. The CDR3 protein is CASIGASGVLEQFF. In DNA form, the CDR3 reads TGTGCCAGCATCGGGGCTAGCGGGGTTCTTGAGCAGTTCTTC.

This rearrangement joins TRBV11-2 to TRBJ2-7; TRBD2 is a possible D gene (7 bases). Trimming left V 7 bases short and J 4 bases short, with 14 bases between. The germline V gene has CDR1 SGHAT and CDR2 FQNNGV. The CDR3 length is 13 residues. The CDR3 nucleotides are TGTGCCAGCAAATCGGGGGGCCAATACGAGCAGTACTTC. As protein: CASKSGGQYEQYF.

V and J are TRBV19 and TRBJ2-1, with TRBD1 matching 7 bases. The CDR3 is 16 residues long. The junction had 18 bases not matched to a gene; V was cut back by 8 bases and J by 8 bases. The V gene's germline CDR1 is LNHDA and CDR2 SQIVND (reference sequence). Here the CDR3 reads CASRQTGDQLWDEQFF. As DNA, the CDR3 is TGTGCCAGTCGTCAAACAGGGGACCAACTTTGGGATGAGCAGTTCTTC.

In this sample, this clone turned up a few times. The chain combines TRBV9 with TRBJ2-1, with D unresolved. This CDR3 is built from 15 residues. The germline V gene has CDR1 SGDLS and CDR2 YYNGEE. Deletions cut 3 bases from V and 0 bases from J, with 10 bases between. CDR3 coding DNA: TGTGCCAGCAGCGCCGAAGGGATCTCCTACAATGAGCAGTTCTTC. It codes for CASSAEGISYNEQFF.

The chain combines TRBV5-6 with TRBJ2-1, with D perhaps assigned TRBD1 or TRBD2 (5 bases each). Germline CDR1 and CDR2: SGHDT and YYEEEE. The CDR3 is 13 residues long. The germline V and J ends were trimmed by 2 bases and 8 bases, with 11 bases remaining between them. CDR3 region: CASSFWGRDEQFF. The CDR3 DNA sequence: TGTGCCAGCAGCTTCTGGGGGAGAGATGAGCAGTTCTTC.